The 2 T cell receptor beta chains presented below share a single source sample, sequenced in a study of Graves' ophthalmopathy and Graves' hyperthyroidism. Transcripts of RNA were the source for amplifying TCR beta CDR3 regions. An initial RT-PCR round employing HTBI primers preceded a second-round multiplex PCR. TCRdb independently ran MiXCR on the multiplex PCR reads; one entry per CDR3 protein. This sample yields approximately 700,000 distinct CDR3 sequences, of which 35% to 50% are seen a single time; more than 3% belongs to the top ten. Sequenced material: peripheral blood. All receptors come from an adult man with Graves' ophthalmopathy.

J is TRBJ2-2 and V is TRBV10-2, with 10 bases that match TRBD1. J lost 5 bases, V lost 0 bases, and 3 bases had no gene match. The CDR3 is 16 amino acids. Germline assignment: CDR1 WSHSY and CDR2 SAAADI. The CDR3 is CASSESGTGVTGELFF. CDR3 nucleotides: TGCGCCAGCAGTGAGTCTGGGACAGGGGTGACCGGGGAGCTGTTTTTT.

With respect to this clonotype: An end of the junction does not agree with germline; a read error may underlie this. The chain has TRBV10-3 and TRBJ2-7; TRBD1 aligns across 9 bases. The CDR3 is 16 amino acids. Germline CDR1 ENHRY, CDR2 SYGVKD. The CDR3 sequence: CASSVANRDRVNEQYF. The CDR3 DNA sequence: TGTGCCAGCAGTGTCGCGAACCGGGACAGGGTTAACGAGCAGTACTTC.